This TCR beta chain was recorded in a study of OX40 agonist ivuxolimab in advanced cancers. Whole-study context: Ivuxolimab is a fully human IgG2 antibody that activates OX40 (CD134). Study observations and caveats: At doses 0.1 to 3.0 mg/kg, CD4+ and CD8+ clones expanded.

This CDR3 region has 15 residues. Losses at the gene ends were 10 bases for V and 5 bases for J; bases not matched to a gene: 10. The V gene's germline CDR1 is LNHDA and CDR2 SQIVND (reference sequence). The method was immunoSEQ multiplex PCR; TCRdb's version includes in-frame clones alone and lacks a portion of them. The sample records 60,000 to 85,000 clones, over 80% being singletons. On this clone itself: Its specificity is unknown.

This TCR derives from an adult with an advanced solid tumor such as melanoma, head and neck, liver or kidney cancer. This sample comprised CD4+ or CD8+ T cells sorted from blood, obtained in a trial of the OX40 agonist ivuxolimab. The chain employs TRBV19 and TRBJ2-2; 10 bases fit TRBD2. The CDR3, as DNA: TGTGCCATCCTAGCGGGGGATAGCTGGACCGGGGAGCTGTTTTTT. Protein: CAILAGDSWTGELFF.